This TCR beta chain was observed in a study of T cell responses to AZD1222 COVID-19 vaccine. Study-wide results and limits: Spike-specific TCR breadth and depth were elevated following two AZD1222 doses.

On this clone itself: Its antigen is not identified.

Germline V gives CDR1 ENHRY, CDR2 SYGVKD. The CDR3 runs 15 residues. Losses at the gene ends were 4 bases for V and 2 bases for J; bases not matched to a gene: 4. This table comes from immunoSEQ multiplex PCR, and its TCRdb copy is limited to in-frame clones, with some not included. This sample has some 120,000 clones; around nine tenths occur once, and the top ten carry approximately 1.1%. The J gene is TRBJ2-3, the V gene TRBV10-3; 9 nucleotides line up with TRBD2. The source of this sequence is an adult in good health. Sequenced here: peripheral blood, sampled on day 0 of AZD1222 vaccination. The CDR3 coding sequence is TGTGCCATCAGTGTTGCGGGGGGGATCACAGATACGCAGTATTTT. Translation gives CAISVAGGITDTQYF.